What follows are 14 T cell receptor beta chains derived from one specimen sequenced in a study of T-cell memory formation after mild COVID-19. TCRdb independently ran MiXCR on the 5' RACE reads; one entry per CDR3 protein. The sample has about 40,000 distinct CDR3 sequences, about an eighth seen once; the top ten hold less than 30%. The sequencing sample was made of PBMCs or a T cell subset sorted from them (not recorded which). The receptor set was obtained from a man between 18 and 29 years old who had mild COVID-19 (a few samples of this study predate the infection). Cell type and time point are not known.

Ten or more counts support this clonotype. CDR3 protein: CAWSTYEGWNTEAFF. CDR3 nucleotides: TGTGCCTGGAGCACCTACGAGGGGTGGAACACTGAAGCTTTCTTT. The chain employs TRBV30 and TRBJ1-1, with D possibly TRBD1 on 5 matching bases. Deletions cut 3 bases from V and 1 base from J, with 15 bases between. Germline V gives CDR1 GTSNPN, CDR2 SVGIG (reference sequence). The CDR3 consists of 15 residues.

This clonotype was counted ten times or more. The rearrangement uses TRBV9 and TRBJ1-2, with D possibly matching TRBD1 (5 bases). This CDR3 spans 14 amino acids. Germline-derived CDR1 and CDR2 are SGDLS and YYNGEE. Deletions cut 0 bases from V and 7 bases from J, with 13 bases between. CDR3 coding DNA: TGTGCCAGCAGCGTAGAGCAGGGATCCGGTGGCTACACCTTC. This encodes CASSVEQGSGGYTF.

This clonotype was counted ten times or more. The chain combines TRBV4-2 with TRBJ2-5, with 8 nucleotides matching TRBD1. The CDR3 has 16 amino acids. Germline CDR1 is LGHNA and CDR2 is YNFKEQ. With V trimmed by 0 bases and J by 2 bases, 5 bases remained unmatched. Here the CDR3 DNA reads TGTGCCAGCAGCCAAGATGGACAGGGCGGACAAGAGACCCAGTACTTC. The encoded protein is CASSQDGQGGQETQYF.

This clonotype has ten or more counts. The rearrangement uses TRBV29-1 and TRBJ2-7; perhaps D is TRBD1 or TRBD2 (6 bases each). This CDR3 has 13 residues. The V gene's germline CDR1 is SQVTM and CDR2 ANQGSEA. V lost 3 bases, J lost 3 bases, and 12 bases lay in between. CDR3: CSVDGGQDYEQYF. CDR3 nucleotides: TGCAGCGTTGATGGGGGGCAGGACTACGAGCAGTACTTC.

As regards this clonotype: This clone may be a read error of a much larger clone one base away. The gene calls are TRBV27 and TRBJ2-1; D not resolved. Deletions cut 5 bases from V and 15 bases from J, with 17 bases between. The germline gives CDR1 MNHEY, CDR2 SMNVEV (reference sequence). The CDR3 consists of 12 residues. The CDR3 loop reads CASSGNYLSLFF. CDR3 DNA sequence: TGTGCCAGCAGTGGCAACTACCTATCGCTGTTCTTC.

This clonotype was detected ten times or more. This rearrangement joins TRBV7-2 to TRBJ1-2; maybe TRBD1 (5 bases). The CDR3 consists of 15 residues. V was cut by 0 bases and J by 4 bases, with 12 bases left in between. In germline, CDR1 is SGHTA, CDR2 FQGNSA. CDR3: CASSLARRQSYGYTF. CDR3 coding DNA: TGTGCCAGCAGCTTAGCGCGGAGACAGTCCTATGGCTACACCTTC.

This clonotype is judged large (0.1 to 1%). J is TRBJ2-2 and V is TRBV5-1; D gene ambiguous. Germline CDR1 SGHRS, CDR2 YFSETQ. This CDR3 contains 14 residues. Trimming took 4 bases from V and 1 from J, leaving 8 bases between them. The CDR3 nucleotides read TGCGCCAGCAGCCCAGGAATGAACACCGGGGAGCTGTTTTTT. Amino acids: CASSPGMNTGELFF.

This clonotype was recorded many times. The chain links TRBV19 to TRBJ1-1, with TRBD1 identical over 8 bases. This CDR3 spans 13 amino acids. Trimming removed 6 bases from V and 3 bases from J; junction bases left unmatched: 3. The germline V gene encodes CDR1 LNHDA and CDR2 SQIVND (reference sequence). This CDR3 reads CASSQGADTEAFF. In DNA form, the CDR3 reads TGTGCCAGTAGCCAGGGGGCGGACACTGAAGCTTTCTTT.

This clonotype occurred a few times. The chain has TRBV6-2 or TRBV6-3 and TRBJ2-7, with 9 positions matching TRBD2. The CDR3 extends over 15 amino acids. From germline, CDR1 is MNHEY and CDR2 SVGEGT. V lost 0 bases to trimming and J lost 4 bases; unmatched junction nucleotides: 4. The CDR3 protein is CASSYSGLAWYEQYF. CDR3 in DNA: TGTGCCAGCAGTTACTCCGGACTAGCGTGGTACGAGCAGTACTTC.

This clonotype was seen many times. V gene TRBV5-1 combines with J gene TRBJ2-1, with D maybe TRBD1 (6 bases). CDR3 size: 15 residues. Per the germline V gene, CDR1 is SGHRS and CDR2 is YFSETQ. V was clipped by 0 bases and J by 15 bases, with 22 bases between them. DNA of the CDR3: TGCGCCAGCAGCTTGGTTCAGGGGTCTGTTGGGTGGTCGTTCTTC. Translated, it gives CASSLVQGSVGWSFF.

Judged by abundance, this clonotype is medium-sized (0.01 to 0.1%). The V call is TRBV29-1, the J call TRBJ2-7, with D unresolved. V was shortened by 5 bases and J by 0 bases, with 14 bases between the two germline ends. This CDR3 is built from 14 residues. Germline V gene sequence: CDR1 SQVTM, CDR2 ANQGSEA. The CDR3 region is CSVFLDSSSYEQYF. The DNA for the CDR3 is TGCAGCGTTTTCCTAGACTCAAGCTCCTACGAGCAGTACTTC.

This clonotype was counted ten times or more. The rearrangement joins TRBV5-1 to TRBJ1-1; TRBD1 aligns across 8 bases. From germline, CDR1 is SGHRS and CDR2 YFSETQ. CDR3 length equals 15 residues. With 5 bases clipped from V and 7 bases from J, the junction kept 13 bases outside the gene matches. CDR3 nucleotides: TGCGCCAGCAGGTATAGCGCAGGGGGCCGTGATGAAGCTTTCTTT. Translation: CASRYSAGGRDEAFF.

The V and J genes are TRBV5-1 and TRBJ2-7; a possible D gene is TRBD2 (6 bases). The length of the CDR3 is 14 residues. From germline, CDR1 is SGHRS and CDR2 YFSETQ. V lost 0 bases and J 6 bases, leaving 13 bases between the germline ends. CDR3 sequence (DNA): TGCGCCAGCAGCTTGGGGGGAGGACTCGGCGAGCAGTACTTC. It yields the protein CASSLGGGLGEQYF.

This chain joins TRBV7-9 and TRBJ2-5; D not resolved. Germline CDR1 SEHNR, CDR2 FQNEAQ (reference sequence). V was clipped by 5 bases and J by 2 bases, with 9 bases between them. This CDR3 is built from 13 residues. Here the CDR3 reads CASSPPLQETQYF. The CDR3 DNA follows: TGTGCCAGCAGCCCCCCGTTACAAGAGACCCAGTACTTC.